These 11 T cell receptor beta chains originate from one sample sequenced in a study of cytomegalovirus exposure and HLA in healthy donors. The PCR employed 60 Vbeta primers together with 13 Jbeta primers. Generated by immunoSEQ multiplex PCR, the TCRdb table keeps only in-frame clones and is missing some. In the table there are approximately 180,000 clones, around 80% of which are singletons. Sequencing used PBMCs. The receptors originated from a man younger than 35 in good health and CMV-seronegative.

This clone was detected once. The chain couples TRBV28 to TRBJ2-3, with TRBD1 identical over 7 bases. The CDR3 runs 14 residues. Germline V gene lookup returns CDR1 MDHEN and CDR2 SYDVKM. After removal of 5 bases from V and 1 base from J, the junction contained 3 bases not matched to a gene. The DNA for the CDR3 is TGTGCCAGCAGTCCCGGGACAGGCACAGATACGCAGTATTTT. It is translated as CASSPGTGTDTQYF.

J is TRBJ2-3 and V is TRBV18, with TRBD2 identical over 7 bases. CDR1 is KGHSH, CDR2 LQKENI, per germline. V gave up 3 bases and J gave up 1 base; unmatched junction bases: 4. CDR3 size: 15 residues. CDR3 amino acids: CASSPSGGGTDTQYF. In DNA, the CDR3 is TGTGCCAGCTCACCGTCGGGGGGTGGCACAGATACGCAGTATTTT.

The chain links TRBV13 to TRBJ2-5, with 8 bases that match TRBD2. The DNA end favors TRBJ2-7, so the J call may be wrong. Germline lookup yields CDR1 PRHDT and CDR2 FYEKMQ (reference sequence). The length of the CDR3 is 17 residues. In nucleotides, the CDR3 is TGTGCCAGCAGCCCGAGTGCCCCTGGCGGGAGGATGTACGAGCAGTACTTC. Translating gives CASSPSAPGGRMYEQYF.

V gene TRBV27 combines with J gene TRBJ1-2, with TRBD1 as a possible D gene (6 bases). The V end lost 5 bases, the J end lost 3 bases, and 13 bases lay between the germline ends. Germline V gives CDR1 MNHEY, CDR2 SMNVEV (reference sequence). The CDR3 consists of 14 residues. CDR3 in amino acids: CASSLTGFDYGYTF. CDR3 coding DNA: TGTGCCAGCAGTCTCACAGGGTTTGACTATGGCTACACCTTC.

The CDR3: CSARQGNYGYTF. In DNA, the CDR3 is TGCAGCGCCCGACAGGGCAACTATGGCTACACCTTC. This chain uses TRBV29-1 with TRBJ1-2; 7 bases agree with TRBD1. J was trimmed by 2 bases and V by 7 bases; bases with no gene match: 4. CDR1 SQVTM and CDR2 ANQGSEA come from the germline V gene. The length of the CDR3 is 12 residues.

This chain joins TRBV18 and TRBJ2-5; the match to TRBD2 covers 10 bases. Germline V lookup: CDR1 KGHSH, CDR2 LQKENI. The V and J ends lost 3 bases and 4 bases, in that order; junction bases with no gene match: 23. The CDR3 loop spans 21 amino acids. Here the CDR3 DNA reads TGTGCCAGCTCACCTCTTCCAGCACTAGCGGGAAATCCCCCGGGAATAGAGACCCAGTACTTC. Translation: CASSPLPALAGNPPGIETQYF.

This rearrangement joins TRBV4-3 to TRBJ1-4, with D possibly TRBD1 on 5 matching bases. Trimming took 0 bases from V and 5 from J, leaving 19 bases between them. Germline CDR1 and CDR2: LGHNA and YSLEER. The CDR3 length is 18 residues. CDR3 bases: TGCGCCAGCAGCCAAGATGGCGGGGAAACGGGACGAAATGAAAAACTGTTTTTT. Translating it yields CASSQDGGETGRNEKLFF.

The J gene is TRBJ2-3, the V gene TRBV7-9, with TRBD2 identical over 10 bases. This CDR3 has 17 amino acids. Germline V lookup: CDR1 SEHNR, CDR2 FQNEAQ (reference sequence). Trimming took 1 base from V and 6 from J; bases not matched to a gene: 10. CDR3 sequence (DNA): TGTGCCAGCAGCTTAGATGCTCTAGCGGGAGTCTCTGATACGCAGTATTTT. Translation gives CASSLDALAGVSDTQYF.

The chain couples TRBV18 to TRBJ1-1; 9 nucleotides match TRBD1. J lost 2 bases, V lost 5 bases, and 6 bases had no gene match. CDR3 length: 15 residues. The V gene's germline CDR1 is KGHSH and CDR2 LQKENI. The CDR3 DNA follows: TGTGCCAGCTCAGAAATACAGGGGGCCAACACTGAAGCTTTCTTT. Translated, it gives CASSEIQGANTEAFF.

The genes are TRBV27 and TRBJ1-1; D perhaps matches TRBD1 (6 bases). V was clipped by 7 bases and J by 2 bases, with 14 bases between them. The germline V gene encodes CDR1 MNHEY and CDR2 SMNVEV (reference sequence). There are 14 residues in the CDR3. For the CDR3, the DNA is TGTGCCAGCACCCGCAACAGGGAAAACACTGAAGCTTTCTTT. It specifies CASTRNRENTEAFF.

V is TRBV10-2 and J is TRBJ1-1; unclear D gene. Germline V gene sequence: CDR1 WSHSY, CDR2 SAAADI. The CDR3 is made up of 12 amino acids. With 4 bases removed from V and 1 base from J, the gap between germline ends came to 4 bases. As DNA, the CDR3 is TGCGCCAGCAGTGGAGGGAACACTGAAGCTTTCTTT. Translation gives CASSGGNTEAFF.